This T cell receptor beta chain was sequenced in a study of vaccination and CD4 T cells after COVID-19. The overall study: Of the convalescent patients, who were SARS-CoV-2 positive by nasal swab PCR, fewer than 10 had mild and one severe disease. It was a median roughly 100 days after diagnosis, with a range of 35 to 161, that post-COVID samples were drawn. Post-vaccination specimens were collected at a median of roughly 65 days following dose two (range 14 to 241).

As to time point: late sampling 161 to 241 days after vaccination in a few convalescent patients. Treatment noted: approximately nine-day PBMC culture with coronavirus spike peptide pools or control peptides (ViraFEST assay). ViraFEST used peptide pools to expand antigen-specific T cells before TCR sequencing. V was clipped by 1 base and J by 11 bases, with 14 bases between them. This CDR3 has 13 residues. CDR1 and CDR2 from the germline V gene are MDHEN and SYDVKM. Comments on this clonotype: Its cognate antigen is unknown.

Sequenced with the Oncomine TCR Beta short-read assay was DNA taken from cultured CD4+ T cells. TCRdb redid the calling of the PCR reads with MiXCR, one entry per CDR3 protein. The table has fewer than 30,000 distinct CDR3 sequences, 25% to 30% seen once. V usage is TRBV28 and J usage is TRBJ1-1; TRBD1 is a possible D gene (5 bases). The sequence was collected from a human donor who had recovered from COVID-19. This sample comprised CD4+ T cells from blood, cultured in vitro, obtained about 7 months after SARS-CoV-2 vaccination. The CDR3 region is CASSLSGGGEAFF. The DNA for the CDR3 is TGTGCCAGCAGTTTATCAGGTGGAGGGGAGGCTTTCTTT.